The clone carrying this TCR beta chain was recorded at least ten times. Its target is unknown. The source of the sample is a study of CD8 T cells in ankylosing spondylitis. Study-level points and caveats: Seemingly distinctive of ankylosing spondylitis blood was a TCR beta motif formed by eight highly homologous variants. Reportedly, disease-linked clones are significantly enriched in ankylosing spondylitis patients' matched synovial fluid.

Quantitative 5'-RACE with molecular barcodes generated TCR beta libraries. TCRdb used MiXCR to reprocess the 5' RACE reads, holding one entry per CDR3 protein. The sample consists of about 210,000 distinct CDR3 sequences, 7% to 8% of them appearing once. V trimming: 0 bases; J trimming: 8 bases; junction bases outside the gene matches: 9. Germline assignment: CDR1 SGHTA and CDR2 FQGNSA. The CDR3 covers 15 residues. Sequencing was performed on blood, either unsorted or a sorted T cell fraction (not recorded which). The receptor's source is a male donor with ankylosing spondylitis. V and J are TRBV7-2 and TRBJ1-2; TRBD1 matches 7 bases. CDR3 in amino acids: CASSLALQGGGGYTF. CDR3 sequence (DNA): TGTGCCAGCAGCTTAGCTTTGCAGGGGGGAGGGGGCTACACCTTC.